A single sample is the source of the 10 T cell receptor beta chains below, sequenced in a study of CD8 T cells in Susac syndrome. Reverse transcription used about 0.5 to 1 ug RNA and random hexamers. TCRdb re-analysed the immunoSEQ multiplex PCR reads in MiXCR, keeping a single row per CDR3 protein. The table lists about 120,000 distinct CDR3 sequences, about 92% of them singletons. The specimen sequenced was CD4+ T cells from PBMCs. These receptors were taken from a human donor with multiple sclerosis.

V usage is TRBV5-1 and J usage is TRBJ2-5; D remains ambiguous. The J call is in doubt because the DNA end fits TRBJ2-1 better. CDR1 SGHRS and CDR2 YFSETQ come from the germline V gene. The CDR3 is made up of 12 amino acids. The CDR3 DNA is TGCGCCAGCAGCTTGGGTGTAGGGGAGCAGTTCTTC. It codes for CASSLGVGEQFF.

CDR3 region: CASSIRRAGVTGELFF. DNA of the CDR3: TGTGCCAGTAGTATCAGGCGAGCGGGGGTAACCGGGGAGCTGTTTTTT. J is TRBJ2-2 and V is TRBV19; 8 bases line up with TRBD2. Germline loops: CDR1 LNHDA, CDR2 SQIVND (reference sequence). This CDR3 spans 16 amino acids. The ends lost 3 bases at V and 5 bases at J; junction bases unmatched: 8.

The chain employs TRBV7-2 and TRBJ1-2, with no clear D. This CDR3 spans 14 amino acids. V lost 1 base and J lost 8, with 14 bases in between. Looked up from germline, CDR1 is SGHTA and CDR2 is FQGNSA. The DNA of the CDR3 is TGTGCCAGCAGCTTAGAGTCCTTGGTTAGGGGCTACACCTTC. This gives the protein CASSLESLVRGYTF. Complete variable domain (other parts from reference TRBV7-2 and TRBJ1-2): GAGVSQSPSNKVTEKGKDVELRCDPISGHTALYWYRQSLGQGLEFLIYFQGNSAPDKSGLPSDRFSAERTGGSVSTLTIQRTQQEDSAVYLCASSLESLVRGYTFGSGTRLTVV.

This chain connects TRBV30 to TRBJ2-5; TRBD2 might be the D (5 bases). There are 14 residues in the CDR3. Looked up from germline, CDR1 is GTSNPN and CDR2 is SVGIG (reference sequence). V shed 0 bases and J shed 5 bases, with 13 bases lying between them. As DNA, the CDR3 is TGTGCCTGGAGTGTAAGGACTTACGGGGAGACCCAGTACTTC. Translating gives CAWSVRTYGETQYF.

The chain combines TRBV19 with TRBJ2-1; D possibly matches TRBD1 or TRBD2 (5 bases each). V was trimmed by 3 bases and J by 1 base, leaving 13 bases between them. The CDR3 totals 16 residues. Germline CDR1 is LNHDA and CDR2 is SQIVND (reference sequence). The CDR3 spells CASSIFGTVSYNEQFF. CDR3 bases: TGTGCCAGTAGTATTTTTGGGACGGTTTCCTACAATGAGCAGTTCTTC.

CDR3 in DNA: TGCAGCGTTGAAGATCGGGCCGTGGCCCCGGGCGAGCAGTACTTC. Its translation: CSVEDRAVAPGEQYF. V and J are TRBV29-1 and TRBJ2-7; D is uncertain. CDR3 length: 15 amino acids. V shed 0 bases and J shed 6 bases, with 18 bases lying between them. Germline-derived CDR1 and CDR2 are SQVTM and ANQGSEA.

The rearrangement uses TRBV30 and TRBJ1-2, with D maybe TRBD1 (6 bases). From germline, CDR1 is GTSNPN and CDR2 SVGIG (reference sequence). Trimming took 2 bases from V and 2 from J, leaving 9 bases between them. The CDR3 covers 13 residues. For the CDR3, the DNA is TGTGCCTGGAGTTCCGACAGGAACTATGGCTACACCTTC. This encodes CAWSSDRNYGYTF.

The V call is TRBV30, the J call TRBJ2-2; TRBD1 matches 10 bases. This CDR3 is built from 18 residues. V lost 2 bases to trimming and J lost 4 bases; unmatched junction nucleotides: 13. Looked up from germline, CDR1 is GTSNPN and CDR2 is SVGIG (reference sequence). CDR3 loop: CAWSTRPGTGVVTGELFF. CDR3 coding DNA: TGTGCCTGGAGTACTCGACCCGGGACAGGGGTCGTCACCGGGGAGCTGTTTTTT. The full variable domain, its missing parts supplied by reference TRBV30 and TRBJ2-2, is SQTIHQWPATLVQPVGSPLSLECTVEGTSNPNLYWYRQAAGRGLQLLFYSVGIGQISSEVPQNLSASRPQDRQFILSSKKLLLSDSGFYLCAWSTRPGTGVVTGELFFGEGSRLTVL.

This clonotype was seen only once. The rearrangement links TRBV7-2 to TRBJ1-2; D is possibly TRBD1 (5 bases). Trimming pared 7 bases from V and 0 bases from J, leaving 15 bases between. This CDR3 is built from 15 residues. Per the germline V gene, CDR1 is SGHTA and CDR2 is FQGNSA. The CDR3 here is CASTPTATSNYGYTF. In nucleotides, the CDR3 is TGTGCCAGCACCCCGACAGCGACCTCTAACTATGGCTACACCTTC.

The genes are TRBV5-1 and TRBJ2-5; D gene uncertain. The CDR3 is made up of 14 amino acids. From germline, CDR1 is SGHRS and CDR2 YFSETQ. V was trimmed by 2 bases and J by 4 bases, leaving 12 bases between them. The CDR3 region is CASSFGPMGETQYF. The CDR3 DNA is TGCGCCAGCAGCTTCGGCCCAATGGGAGAGACCCAGTACTTC.